These T cell receptor beta chains were read from a single sample in a study of T-cell memory formation after mild COVID-19. TCRdb re-derived calls from the 5' RACE reads in MiXCR, one entry per CDR3 protein. The profile shows 500,000 to 600,000 distinct CDR3 sequences, more than 15% of them singletons. The sequenced sample was PBMCs or a T cell subset sorted from them (not recorded which). The receptors were sampled from an adult woman who had mild COVID-19 (a few samples of this study predate the infection). Cell type and time point are not known. Each CDR3 is given with its conserved first and last residue. The D gene is left open where the match is weak. A clone size is listed for some rows: how often the clone was seen (once, few, many), or a class if it is expanded.

abundance,d_gene,v_gene,j_gene,CDR3nt,CDR3aa
few,TRBD1,TRBV7-9,TRBJ2-3,TGTGCCAGCAGCCCCCCCCAAGGGACAGGGGGCGACACAGATACGCAGTATTTT,CASSPPQGTGGDTDTQYF
few,-,TRBV15,TRBJ2-4,TGTGCCACCAGCAAAGCGGGAGCCAAAAACATTCAGTACTTC,CATSKAGAKNIQYF
few,-,TRBV24-1,TRBJ2-7,TGTGCCACCAGTGAGGGCTTCCAGGAGTACTTC,CATSEGFQEYF
-,TRBD2,TRBV11-2,TRBJ2-2,TGTGCCAGCAAAATAGCGGGACCGAACACCGGGGAGCTGTTTTTT,CASKIAGPNTGELFF
many,-,TRBV13,TRBJ2-1,TGTGCCAGCAGCTCAGACAGTGGGGGGAATGAGCAGTTCTTC,CASSSDSGGNEQFF
-,TRBD1,TRBV3-1,TRBJ2-5,TGTGCCAGCAGCCGAGGACGGGACAGGGGGCAAGAGACCCAGTACTTC,CASSRGRDRGQETQYF
once,-,TRBV6-5,TRBJ2-5,TGTGCCAGCACCAAATTTTATAGGGGGGCAACAGCCGAGACCCAGTACTTC,CASTKFYRGATAETQYF
many,-,TRBV4-2,TRBJ2-1,TGTGCCAGCAGCCAACACCGTATGGGGCGGGACAACTACAATGAGCAGTTCTTC,CASSQHRMGRDNYNEQFF
-,-,TRBV14,TRBJ2-4,TGTGCCAGCAGCCAGCATAGGGGGTCAAACATTCAGTACTTC,CASSQHRGSNIQYF
-,TRBD2,TRBV5-1,TRBJ2-1,TGCGCCAGCAGCTCGCGACTAGCGGGAGTTAATGAGCAGTTCTTC,CASSSRLAGVNEQFF
many,-,TRBV10-3,TRBJ2-3,TGTGCCACCACCGGGACCCTCACAGATACGCAGTATTTT,CATTGTLTDTQYF
-,-,TRBV6-1,TRBJ2-5,TGTGCCAGCAGTATAGGGGATCCAGAGACCCAGTACTTC,CASSIGDPETQYF
-,TRBD1,TRBV11-2,TRBJ1-4,TGTGCCAGCAGCTTAAAAGGGGGCACTAATGAAAAACTGTTTTTT,CASSLKGGTNEKLFF
-,-,TRBV24-1,TRBJ2-1,TGTGCCACCAGTGATTTCCCGCACAATGAGCAGTTCTTC,CATSDFPHNEQFF
-,TRBD1,TRBV7-9,TRBJ2-5,TGTGCCACCAGACAGGGGGCCGTAGAGACCCAGTACTTC,CATRQGAVETQYF
-,TRBD1,TRBV15,TRBJ2-6,TGTGCCACCTCTAGGAAAACAGGGGGCGCTGGGGCCAACGTCCTGACTTTC,CATSRKTGGAGANVLTF
few,-,TRBV7-9,TRBJ1-1,TGTGCCAGCAGCTTAGCCCCCATTAGGGGGACCACTGAAGCTTTCTTT,CASSLAPIRGTTEAFF
-,TRBD2,TRBV9,TRBJ2-6,TGTGCCAGCAGCGTATCGGGAGGGCCTGGGGCCAACGTCCTGACTTTC,CASSVSGGPGANVLTF
few,-,TRBV7-8,TRBJ1-6,TGTGCCAGCAGCCCACTGGGGGCAGCGGTACTTCAGCCCCTCCACTTT,CASSPLGAAVLQPLHF
-,-,TRBV7-6,TRBJ2-1,TGTGCCAGCAGTTCGGACGTTAGCTCCTACAATGAGCAGTTCTTC,CASSSDVSSYNEQFF
many,-,TRBV20-1,TRBJ1-5,TGCAGTGCTAGAGATACCGGGGTCGATCAGCCCCAGCATTTT,CSARDTGVDQPQHF
-,TRBD1,TRBV29-1,TRBJ2-7,TGCAGCGTTGCCGAGATCCCGGGACAGGCGACCTACGAGCAGTACTTC,CSVAEIPGQATYEQYF
few,TRBD2,TRBV7-3,TRBJ2-1,TGTGCCAGCAGCTTAACCGGGACTAGCGGGGTTCGTGAGCAGTTCTTC,CASSLTGTSGVREQFF
-,-,TRBV3-1,TRBJ2-7,TGTGCCAGCAGCCAAGCCCGGCGTGAGCAGTACTTC,CASSQARREQYF
-,-,TRBV12-3/TRBV12-4,TRBJ2-2,TGTGCCAGCAGTTTATCCCACAGGCCCGGGGAGCTGTTTTTT,CASSLSHRPGELFF